The 29 T cell receptor beta chains below were found in one sample sequenced in a study of cytotoxic CD8 clonotypes in ibrutinib-treated CLL. Assay: immunoSEQ multiplex PCR; the TCRdb copy retains only in-frame clones and omits some. In the table there are 300,000 to 400,000 clones, 67% of which are singletons. The sequencing here drew on PBMCs, taken after 36 months of ibrutinib treatment. All receptors come from a human donor with chronic lymphocytic leukemia.

This chain connects TRBV7-8 to TRBJ2-1, with D tentatively TRBD1 (6 bases). V was shortened by 4 bases and J by 9 bases, with 13 bases between the two germline ends. The CDR3 covers 13 residues. CDR1 and CDR2 (germline): SGHVS, FQNEAQ. The CDR3 bases are TGTGCCAGCAGCTCTTTACAGGGCGGTGAGCAGTTCTTC. This sequence encodes CASSSLQGGEQFF.

The V gene is TRBV5-1, the J gene TRBJ2-1; D may be TRBD1 or TRBD2 (5 bases each). This CDR3 contains 13 residues. Trimming took 4 bases from V and 7 from J, leaving 12 bases between them. Germline values: CDR1 SGHRS, CDR2 YFSETQ. The CDR3 DNA follows: TGCGCCAGCAGCGCGGACTGGGGGAATGAGCAGTTCTTC. Its translation is CASSADWGNEQFF.

V and J are TRBV5-1 and TRBJ2-5; 12 bases agree with TRBD1. The CDR3 has 17 amino acids. The trim removed 0 bases at V and 4 bases at J, leaving 7 bases unmatched. The V gene's germline CDR1 is SGHRS and CDR2 YFSETQ. The CDR3 sequence: CASSLEGQGASSETQYF. In nucleotides, the CDR3 is TGCGCCAGCAGCTTGGAGGGACAGGGGGCTTCATCAGAGACCCAGTACTTC.

The rearrangement uses TRBV5-1 and TRBJ1-1; no clear D gene. The V end was cut by 1 base, the J end by 2 bases, with 6 bases between. Germline V gene data show CDR1 as SGHRS and CDR2 as YFSETQ. This CDR3 has 13 residues. In nucleotides, the CDR3 is TGCGCCAGCAGCTTGATTGGTAACACTGAAGCTTTCTTT. Its protein product is CASSLIGNTEAFF.

This rearrangement joins TRBV18 to TRBJ1-1, with TRBD1 identical over 8 bases. The CDR3 totals 13 residues. Germline assignment: CDR1 KGHSH and CDR2 LQKENI. V trimming: 2 bases; J trimming: 8 bases; junction bases outside the gene matches: 4. The CDR3 sequence: CASSPTRDREAFF. The CDR3 DNA sequence: TGTGCCAGCTCACCAACCCGGGACAGGGAAGCTTTCTTT.

The chain joins TRBV18 to TRBJ1-1; D unresolved. The CDR3 spans 13 residues. The V end was cut by 8 bases, the J end by 3 bases, with 13 bases between. CDR1 and CDR2 (germline): KGHSH, LQKENI. This chain's CDR3 is CASEGRADTEAFF. The CDR3 DNA reads as TGTGCCAGCGAAGGTAGGGCTGACACTGAAGCTTTCTTT.

The chain couples TRBV5-1 to TRBJ2-7; D not resolved. Deletions cut 4 bases from V and 6 bases from J, with 17 bases between. The CDR3 extends over 14 amino acids. The germline CDR1 and CDR2 sequences are SGHRS and YFSETQ. Here the CDR3 DNA reads TGCGCCAGCAGCGGGTCCGCCCAGGTTCGCGAGCAGTACTTC. Translation: CASSGSAQVREQYF.

This clone was seen a single time. The chain joins TRBV29-1 to TRBJ1-2; a weak D match, TRBD1 (6 bases). The CDR3 has 15 amino acids. Germline V lookup: CDR1 SQVTM, CDR2 ANQGSEA. Trimming cost V 0 bases and J 6 bases, with 17 bases left between them. The CDR3 nucleotides are TGCAGCGTTGAAGATCGACAGGCCCATTTTCATGGCTACACCTTC. Its protein product is CSVEDRQAHFHGYTF.

The rearrangement joins TRBV6-5 to TRBJ2-7, with TRBD2 matching over 8 bases. CDR3 length equals 15 residues. The germline V gene has CDR1 MNHEY and CDR2 SVGAGI. Losses at the gene ends were 6 bases for V and 0 bases for J; bases not matched to a gene: 7. DNA for the CDR3: TGTGCCAGCAGCTCAACTAGCGGTGGCTCCTACGAGCAGTACTTC. This codes for CASSSTSGGSYEQYF.

The V gene is TRBV18, the J gene TRBJ2-5, with 7 positions matching TRBD1. Germline CDR1 is KGHSH and CDR2 is LQKENI. Losses at the gene ends were 1 base for V and 4 bases for J; bases not matched to a gene: 15. CDR3 length: 18 amino acids. CDR3: CASSPRQTGPISRETQYF. CDR3 nucleotides: TGTGCCAGCTCACCACGTCAGACAGGGCCCATATCTCGAGAGACCCAGTACTTC. The full variable domain, in which reference TRBV18 and TRBJ2-5 provide the parts outside the CDR3, is NAGVMQNPRHLVRRRGQEARLRCSPMKGHSHVYWYRQLPEEGLKFMVYLQKENIIDESGMPKERFSAEFPKEGPSILRIQQVVRGDSAAYFCASSPRQTGPISRETQYFGPGTRLLVL.

The rearrangement links TRBV12-5 to TRBJ2-3; D is perhaps TRBD2 (6 bases). There are 18 residues in the CDR3. CDR1 is LGHNT and CDR2 is FRNRAP in the germline V gene. Between the trimmed V and J ends, which lost 1 base and 0 bases, there was a span of 17 bases. DNA of the CDR3: TGTGCTAGTGGTTTGGGTGGTAGCGGCGGACCTAGCACAGATACGCAGTATTTT. Amino acid sequence: CASGLGGSGGPSTDTQYF.

This clone was seen only a few times. The chain has TRBV9 and TRBJ2-1, with 10 bases fitting TRBD2. The germline V gene encodes CDR1 SGDLS and CDR2 YYNGEE. V trimming: 7 bases; J trimming: 4 bases; junction bases outside the gene matches: 5. CDR3 size: 14 residues. The CDR3 here is CASEGLADYNEQFF. CDR3 coding DNA: TGTGCCAGCGAAGGACTAGCGGATTACAATGAGCAGTTCTTC. Supplemented by reference TRBV9 and TRBJ2-1, the full variable domain reads DSGVTQTPKHLITATGQRVTLRCSPRSGDLSVYWYQQSLDQGLQFLIQYYNGEERAKGNILERFSAQQFPDLHSELNLSSLELGDSALYFCASEGLADYNEQFFGPGTRLTVL.

J is TRBJ1-1 and V is TRBV7-6; D possibly corresponds to TRBD1 (6 bases). This CDR3 region has 14 residues. Trimming shortened V by 5 bases and J by 4 bases, and 14 bases separated the two germline ends. Germline values: CDR1 SGHVS, CDR2 FNYEAQ. CDR3 amino acids: CASSQQGRRTEAFF. CDR3 coding DNA: TGTGCCAGCAGCCAACAGGGTCGGCGCACTGAAGCTTTCTTT.

The chain links TRBV29-1 to TRBJ2-7; 9 nucleotides agree with TRBD2. The V and J ends lost 4 bases and 1 base, in that order; junction bases with no gene match: 5. Germline CDR1 is SQVTM and CDR2 is ANQGSEA. The CDR3 runs 14 residues. CDR3 nucleotide sequence: TGCAGCGTTGCATGGCTAGCGGGGTCCTACGAGCAGTACTTC. Protein sequence: CSVAWLAGSYEQYF.

This chain joins TRBV11-2 and TRBJ2-3; TRBD1 might be the D (5 bases). Trimming cost V 2 bases and J 6 bases, with 15 bases left between them. CDR3 length: 15 amino acids. CDR1 is SGHAT, CDR2 FQNNGV, per germline. DNA of the CDR3: TGTGCCAGCAGCTTACCTAGGGGCTTCGCGGATACGCAGTATTTT. This encodes CASSLPRGFADTQYF.

This clone was picked up a small number of times. The chain joins TRBV25-1 to TRBJ1-3, with 9 bases matching TRBD1. The germline CDR1 and CDR2 sequences are MGHDK and SYGVNS. The CDR3 extends over 16 amino acids. Germline trimming cut 3 bases from V and 3 bases from J; bases unmatched to any gene: 6. CDR3 in amino acids: CASSELQGAHGNTIYF. Here the CDR3 DNA reads TGTGCCAGCAGTGAGCTACAGGGGGCTCATGGAAACACCATATATTTT.

This clone came up a few times. J is TRBJ2-1 and V is TRBV7-2; D not certain. Germline V gene data show CDR1 as SGHTA and CDR2 as FQGNSA. V lost 4 bases and J 6 bases, leaving 4 bases between the germline ends. The CDR3 runs to 11 residues. The CDR3 DNA follows: TGTGCCAGCAGCTACTTCAATGAGCAGTTCTTC. This gives the protein CASSYFNEQFF.

This sequence joins TRBV5-6 and TRBJ2-5, with 7 bases fitting TRBD2. V trimming: 0 bases; J trimming: 0 bases; junction bases outside the gene matches: 11. CDR3 length: 18 amino acids. Germline values: CDR1 SGHDT, CDR2 YYEEEE. The CDR3 region is CASSLVASLGRYQETQYF. Here the CDR3 DNA reads TGTGCCAGCAGCTTGGTCGCCAGCCTCGGGAGGTACCAAGAGACCCAGTACTTC.

This clone was seen only a few times. This chain joins TRBV7-8 and TRBJ2-7; 7 bases match TRBD1. The germline CDR1 and CDR2 sequences are SGHVS and FQNEAQ. V was pared by 5 bases and J by 6 bases, with 7 bases of the junction left unmatched. The CDR3 runs 13 residues. The CDR3 protein is CASSRSPGGEQYF. The CDR3 region has the DNA TGTGCCAGCAGCCGTTCCCCAGGGGGCGAGCAGTACTTC.

CDR3 amino acids: CASSENLMNRVEKLFF. CDR3 in DNA: TGTGCCAGCAGTGAAAATCTGATGAATCGTGTTGAAAAACTGTTTTTT. This rearrangement joins TRBV6-1 to TRBJ1-4; D uncertain. CDR3 length: 16 amino acids. The germline V and J ends were trimmed by 2 bases and 7 bases, with 17 bases remaining between them. Germline V gene sequence: CDR1 MNHNS, CDR2 SASEGT.

The count of this clone is one. The chain couples TRBV6-1 to TRBJ2-6, with a possible D match to TRBD1 (5 bases). Germline lookup yields CDR1 MNHNS and CDR2 SASEGT. The CDR3 spans 15 residues. Trimming stripped 6 bases from V and 0 bases from J, with 9 bases between. The CDR3 bases are TGTGCCAGCAGGACAGATAACTCTGGGGCCAACGTCCTGACTTTC. Translated, it gives CASRTDNSGANVLTF.

In its sample, this clone was seen a few times. The CDR3 DNA reads as TGTGCCATCAGTGATCAGGGAGGGAATCAGCCCCAGCATTTT. Amino acid sequence: CAISDQGGNQPQHF. V and J are TRBV10-3 and TRBJ1-5, with a tentative D call TRBD1 (5 bases). Germline CDR1 reads ENHRY; CDR2 reads SYGVKD. V gave up 3 bases and J gave up 4 bases, with 10 bases separating them. This CDR3 is built from 14 residues.

The chain recombines TRBV5-1 with TRBJ2-3; TRBD2 might be the D (6 bases). This CDR3 contains 16 residues. The germline CDR1 and CDR2 sequences are SGHRS and YFSETQ. Deletions cut 2 bases from V and 2 bases from J, with 15 bases between. CDR3 region: CASSFGGTLFTDTQYF. Here the CDR3 DNA reads TGCGCCAGCAGCTTTGGAGGGACCCTATTCACAGATACGCAGTATTTT.

The gene calls are TRBV19 and TRBJ2-2; 8 bases map to TRBD1. Trimming took 7 bases from V and 4 from J; bases not matched to a gene: 11. This CDR3 comprises 16 residues. Germline lookup yields CDR1 LNHDA and CDR2 SQIVND (reference sequence). As DNA, the CDR3 is TGTGCCAGTAAAGGCCGCGACAGGGGCTTCACCGGGGAGCTGTTTTTT. It yields the protein CASKGRDRGFTGELFF. The entire variable domain, with the rest obtained from reference TRBV19 and TRBJ2-2, is as follows: DGGITQSPKYLFRKEGQNVTLSCEQNLNHDAMYWYRQDPGQGLRLIYYSQIVNDFQKGDIAEGYSVSREKKESFPLTVTSAQKNPTAFYLCASKGRDRGFTGELFFGEGSRLTVL.

The rearrangement links TRBV27 to TRBJ2-5; a weak D match, TRBD2 (5 bases). Germline-derived CDR1 and CDR2 are MNHEY and SMNVEV (reference sequence). The CDR3 contains 13 residues. V lost 3 bases to trimming and J lost 5 bases, with 10 bases between them. The CDR3 nucleotides read TGTGCCAGCAGTTTTACGGGGATCGAGACCCAGTACTTC. Translating gives CASSFTGIETQYF.

This clone has more than one count but fewer than ten. The chain has TRBV6-5 and TRBJ2-5; D is perhaps TRBD2 (5 bases). The CDR3 contains 14 residues. Trimming pared 8 bases from V and 4 bases from J, leaving 17 bases between. Looked up from germline, CDR1 is MNHEY and CDR2 is SVGAGI. This CDR3 is CASRSNPSRETQYF. DNA of the CDR3: TGTGCCAGCCGGTCCAACCCTAGCAGAGAGACCCAGTACTTC.

The genes are TRBV7-8 and TRBJ2-7, with 9 bases that match TRBD2. The CDR3 loop spans 14 amino acids. The V gene end was trimmed by 1 base and the J gene end by 6 bases; junction bases not matched to a gene: 4. Per germline, CDR1 SGHVS and CDR2 FQNEAQ. CDR3 bases: TGTGCCAGCAGCTTAGGTAGCGGGAGTCGCGAGCAGTACTTC. Amino acid sequence: CASSLGSGSREQYF.

V is TRBV2 and J is TRBJ2-5, with 7 nucleotides matching TRBD1. J was trimmed by 12 bases and V by 4 bases; bases with no gene match: 8. CDR1 and CDR2 from the germline V gene are SNHLY and FYNNEI. The CDR3 is 12 residues long. The CDR3 sequence: CASSGDSGPKYF. Here the CDR3 DNA reads TGTGCCAGCAGTGGGGACAGCGGCCCGAAGTACTTC. The full variable domain, with the rest looked up from reference TRBV2 and TRBJ2-5, is EPEVTQTPSHQVTQMGQEVILRCVPISNHLYFYWYRQILGQKVEFLVSFYNNEISEKSEIFDDQFSVERPDGSNFTLKIRSTKLEDSAMYFCASSGDSGPKYFGPGTRLLVL.

The gene calls are TRBV6-4 and TRBJ2-1; TRBD1 is a possible D gene (7 bases). From germline, CDR1 is MRHNA and CDR2 SNTAGT. This CDR3 is 14 amino acids long. Trimming left V 4 bases short and J 6 bases short, with 13 bases between. The CDR3 coding sequence is TGTGCCAGCAGTGGCCAGGGGGGTGGCAATGAGCAGTTCTTC. Protein product: CASSGQGGGNEQFF.